A selection of T cell receptor beta chains follows, all from one sample in a study of blood T cell repertoires in COVID-19. The protocol was immunoSEQ multiplex PCR, while the TCRdb copy is restricted to in-frame clones and leaves out a portion. The sample carries 160,000 or so clones, more than 80% recorded once. Source material: peripheral blood. The receptors were sampled from a human donor in a cohort sampled during active COVID-19. Both conserved end residues are part of each CDR3. A D gene is named only where the DNA matches it firmly. Clone size is not always given. Where it is, it says once, few, many or a class for expanded clones.

cdr3_aa,cdr3_nt,d_call,clone_size,v_call,j_call
CASSPGGQGILGANVLTF,TGTGCCAGCTCGCCAGGGGGACAGGGGATTCTCGGGGCCAACGTCCTGACTTTC,TRBD1,NA,TRBV18,TRBJ2-6
CAWSVGQGISEQYF,TGTGCCTGGAGTGTAGGCCAGGGAATCTCCGAGCAGTACTTC,NA,NA,TRBV30,TRBJ2-7
CSATGNEQFF,TGCAGTGCTACAGGCAATGAGCAGTTCTTC,NA,NA,TRBV20-1,TRBJ2-1
CASSLAPTGGLEQFF,TGTGCCAGCAGCTTAGCCCCGACAGGGGGCTTGGAGCAGTTCTTC,TRBD1,once,TRBV7-2,TRBJ2-1
CASSLSTSVGEQFF,TGTGCCAGCAGCCTATCGACTAGCGTCGGTGAGCAGTTCTTC,TRBD2,NA,TRBV7-3,TRBJ2-1
CASSSIAGAVIQYF,TGTGCCAGCAGCTCTATAGCGGGAGCCGTCATTCAGTACTTC,TRBD2,NA,TRBV6-5,TRBJ2-4
CASSQDRGKLFF,TGCGCCAGCAGTCAAGACAGGGGAAAACTGTTTTTT,TRBD1,NA,TRBV23-1,TRBJ1-4
CASSSRVGEKLFF,TGTGCCAGTAGTAGCCGGGTGGGTGAAAAACTGTTTTTT,NA,NA,TRBV19,TRBJ1-4
CASSQTDSYNSPLHF,TGTGCCAGCTCTCAGACAGACTCCTATAATTCACCCCTCCACTTT,NA,once,TRBV18,TRBJ1-6
CASSERGQYF,TGTGCCAGCAGTGAAAGGGGGCAGTATTTT,NA,NA,TRBV2,TRBJ2-3
CASSPGTGGINEQFF,TGTGCCAGCAGTCCTGGGACAGGGGGGATCAATGAGCAGTTCTTC,TRBD1,once,TRBV6-5,TRBJ2-1
CASSPGFYRTNTEAFF,TGTGCCAGCAGCCCAGGTTTTTACAGGACGAACACTGAAGCTTTCTTT,NA,NA,TRBV11-1,TRBJ1-1
CASSQGGSGGVEQFF,TGCGCCAGCAGCCAAGGGGGCTCCGGGGGGGTTGAGCAGTTCTTC,TRBD2,once,TRBV4-3,TRBJ2-1
CASSSRTGVEAFF,TGTGCCAGCAGCTCACGGACAGGGGTTGAAGCTTTCTTT,TRBD1,NA,TRBV7-8,TRBJ1-1
CASSLVGFEQYF,TGTGCCAGCAGTTTGGTTGGCTTCGAGCAGTACTTC,NA,NA,TRBV28,TRBJ2-7
CASREQGLGGNTIYF,TGTGCCAGCAGGGAACAGGGACTGGGGGGAAACACCATATATTTT,NA,once,TRBV2,TRBJ1-3
CASSTGRDSYEQYF,TGTGCCAGTAGCACAGGGAGGGACTCCTACGAGCAGTACTTC,NA,NA,TRBV19,TRBJ2-7
CASSSGGGRNADTQYF,TGTGCCAGCAGTTCAGGAGGCGGGAGAAATGCAGATACGCAGTATTTT,TRBD2,NA,TRBV6-2/TRBV6-3,TRBJ2-3
CASSQMIGGAREKLFF,TGCGCCAGCAGCCAGATGATCGGGGGGGCACGGGAAAAACTGTTTTTT,NA,NA,TRBV4-3,TRBJ1-4
CASSSPGGGVEQYF,TGTGCCAGTAGTTCCCCCGGCGGAGGCGTCGAGCAGTACTTC,NA,NA,TRBV19,TRBJ2-7
CASRLAGVHEQYF,TGTGCCAGCAGGCTAGCGGGAGTGCACGAGCAGTACTTC,TRBD2,NA,TRBV12-3/TRBV12-4,TRBJ2-7
CASTQGTSEAFF,TGTGCCAGCACCCAGGGTACCTCTGAAGCTTTCTTT,NA,NA,TRBV6-5,TRBJ1-1
CASRYRGQKQFF,TGTGCCAGTAGATACAGGGGGCAAAAGCAGTTCTTC,TRBD1,NA,TRBV19,TRBJ2-1
CASSRGQETQYF,TGCGCCAGCAGTAGGGGCCAAGAGACCCAGTACTTC,NA,once,TRBV4-1,TRBJ2-5
CASSIAGGSRVEQFF,TGCGCCAGCAGCATAGCGGGAGGGAGTAGGGTCGAGCAGTTCTTC,TRBD2,NA,TRBV10-2,TRBJ2-1
CASSSAGGNSPLHF,TGTGCCAGCAGCTCCGCGGGGGGAAATTCACCCCTCCACTTT,NA,NA,TRBV7-9,TRBJ1-6
CSSTLAGAAQGTQYF,TGCAGCTCCACACTAGCGGGGGCGGCCCAAGGCACGCAGTATTTT,TRBD2,NA,TRBV29-1,TRBJ2-3
CASSLDRGPGGYTF,TGCGCCAGCAGCTTAGACAGGGGGCCGGGTGGCTACACCTTC,TRBD1,NA,TRBV5-1,TRBJ1-2
CASSEVRGVEKLFF,TGTGCCAGCAGTGAGGTCAGGGGGGTAGAAAAACTGTTTTTT,TRBD1,NA,TRBV25-1,TRBJ1-4
CASSQEVGQTNTGELFF,TGTGCCAGCAGCCAAGAAGTCGGACAAACGAACACCGGGGAGCTGTTTTTT,NA,NA,TRBV3-1/TRBV3-2,TRBJ2-2
CSVTGSSYEQYF,TGCAGCGTTACGGGGTCCTCCTACGAGCAGTACTTC,NA,NA,TRBV29-1,TRBJ2-7
CSASNLNTEAFF,TGCAGTGCTAGTAACCTAAACACTGAAGCTTTCTTT,NA,NA,TRBV20-1,TRBJ1-1
CASSSLQGADTQYF,TGTGCCAGCAGCTCCTTACAGGGGGCAGATACGCAGTATTTT,TRBD1,few,TRBV7-9,TRBJ2-3
CASARAETQYF,TGTGCTAGCGCTCGTGCGGAGACCCAGTACTTC,NA,NA,TRBV12-5,TRBJ2-5
CASSPRTGSRTYSNQPQHF,TGTGCCAGCAGCCCCAGAACGGGCAGTCGGACATATAGCAATCAGCCCCAGCATTTT,NA,few,TRBV9,TRBJ1-5
CASSLVRGGYTF,TGTGCCAGCAGTTTAGTCCGGGGTGGCTACACCTTC,NA,NA,TRBV12-3/TRBV12-4,TRBJ1-2
CASSLVGGAPPGF,TGTGCCAGCAGTTTGGTGGGGGGTGCACCTCCGGGATTC,NA,once,TRBV6-2/TRBV6-3,TRBJ2-6
CASSIVPGQRTMNTEAFF,TGTGCCAGTAGTATCGTCCCGGGACAGAGAACAATGAACACTGAAGCTTTCTTT,TRBD1,once,TRBV19,TRBJ1-1
CASTSLGLKETQYF,TGTGCCAGCACCTCCCTTGGGCTAAAGGAGACCCAGTACTTC,NA,NA,TRBV2,TRBJ2-5
CASSLRDRGNYGYTF,TGTGCCAGCAGCCTACGGGACAGGGGGAACTATGGCTACACCTTC,TRBD1,NA,TRBV7-8,TRBJ1-2
CASSEEGARNTEAFF,TGTGCCAGCAGTGAAGAAGGGGCGAGAAACACTGAAGCTTTCTTT,NA,NA,TRBV2,TRBJ1-1
CASSPTGTGGVGLEKLFF,TGTGCCAGCAGCCCGACTGGGACAGGGGGTGTCGGGCTTGAAAAACTGTTTTTT,TRBD1,NA,TRBV11-2,TRBJ1-4
CASSLRGEDTEAFF,TGCGCCAGCAGCCTCAGAGGGGAGGACACTGAAGCTTTCTTT,NA,NA,TRBV5-1,TRBJ1-1
CAWSRQGARGYTF,TGTGCCTGGAGCCGACAGGGGGCCCGCGGCTACACCTTC,TRBD1,NA,TRBV30,TRBJ1-2
CASSLYEEANEKLFF,TGTGCCAGCAGTTTATACGAGGAAGCTAATGAAAAACTGTTTTTT,NA,NA,TRBV28,TRBJ1-4
CASSLPTGLNTEAFF,TGTGCCAGCAGCTTGCCGACAGGGCTGAACACTGAAGCTTTCTTT,TRBD1,NA,TRBV7-9,TRBJ1-1
CASSYKSPGTGYEQYF,TGTGCCAGCAGTTACAAAAGTCCCGGGACAGGGTACGAGCAGTACTTC,TRBD1,NA,TRBV6-5,TRBJ2-7
CASSSSDRMNYGYTF,TGCGCCAGCAGCTCCTCGGACAGGATGAACTATGGCTACACCTTC,TRBD1,NA,TRBV5-1,TRBJ1-2
CASSVQGGNTGELFF,TGTGCCAGCAGCGTCCAGGGGGGCAACACCGGGGAGCTGTTTTTT,NA,NA,TRBV9,TRBJ2-2
CASSPRRTGGNTEAFF,TGTGCCAGCTCACCACGCCGAACAGGGGGGAACACTGAAGCTTTCTTT,TRBD1,NA,TRBV18,TRBJ1-1
CASSILRGGEPQHF,TGTGCCAGCAGCATCCTGCGAGGGGGTGAGCCCCAGCATTTT,NA,once,TRBV6-1,TRBJ1-5
CASSPSARFEAFF,TGTGCCAGCAGCCCCTCCGCCAGGTTTGAAGCTTTCTTT,NA,NA,TRBV5-4,TRBJ1-1
CAWSPGTGYNYGYTF,TGTGCCTGGAGCCCCGGGACAGGGTATAACTATGGCTACACCTTC,TRBD1,NA,TRBV30,TRBJ1-2
CASSERGRPEAFF,TGTGCCAGCAGTGAGAGGGGGCGCCCTGAAGCTTTCTTT,TRBD1,NA,TRBV6-4,TRBJ1-1
CASSYKVQGSNQPQHF,TGTGCCAGCAGTTATAAGGTTCAGGGAAGCAATCAGCCCCAGCATTTT,NA,few,TRBV6-2/TRBV6-3,TRBJ1-5